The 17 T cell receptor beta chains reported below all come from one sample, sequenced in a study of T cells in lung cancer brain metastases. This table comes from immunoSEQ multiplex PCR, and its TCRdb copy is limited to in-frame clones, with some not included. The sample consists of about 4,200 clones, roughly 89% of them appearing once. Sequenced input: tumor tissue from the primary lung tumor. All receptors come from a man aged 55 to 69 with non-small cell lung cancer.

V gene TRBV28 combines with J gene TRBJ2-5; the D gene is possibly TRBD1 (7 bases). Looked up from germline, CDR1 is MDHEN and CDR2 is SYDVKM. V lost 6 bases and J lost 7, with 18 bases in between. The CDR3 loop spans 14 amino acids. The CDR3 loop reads CASSRTGAGGTQYF. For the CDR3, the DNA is TGTGCCAGCAGCCGGACAGGTGCCGGGGGGACCCAGTACTTC.

CDR3 sequence (DNA): TGTGCCAGCAGGCCGACTAGCGCGGCTTCCTACGAGCAGTACTTC. Amino acid sequence: CASRPTSAASYEQYF. This chain joins TRBV6-5 and TRBJ2-7; 8 bases line up with TRBD2. Unmatched junction bases numbered 8, after V lost 6 bases and J lost 1 base. CDR3 size: 15 residues. Germline lookup yields CDR1 MNHEY and CDR2 SVGAGI.

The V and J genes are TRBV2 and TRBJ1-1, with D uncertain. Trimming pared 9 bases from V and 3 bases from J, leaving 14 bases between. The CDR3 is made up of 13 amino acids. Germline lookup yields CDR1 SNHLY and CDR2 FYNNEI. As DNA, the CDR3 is TGTGCCAGTAGGAAGGAAGTGCACACTGAAGCTTTCTTT. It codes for CASRKEVHTEAFF.

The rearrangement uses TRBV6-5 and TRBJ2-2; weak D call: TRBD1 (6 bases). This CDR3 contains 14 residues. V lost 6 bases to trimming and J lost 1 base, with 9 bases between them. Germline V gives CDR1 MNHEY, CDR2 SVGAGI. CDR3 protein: CASREDRNTGELFF. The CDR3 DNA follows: TGTGCCAGCAGGGAGGACAGGAACACCGGGGAGCTGTTTTTT.

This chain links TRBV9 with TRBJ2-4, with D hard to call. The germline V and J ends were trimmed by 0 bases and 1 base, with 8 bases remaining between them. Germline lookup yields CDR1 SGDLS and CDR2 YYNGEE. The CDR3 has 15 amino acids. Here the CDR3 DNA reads TGTGCCAGCAGCGTAGGAGGCGATGCCAAAAACATTCAGTACTTC. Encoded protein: CASSVGGDAKNIQYF.

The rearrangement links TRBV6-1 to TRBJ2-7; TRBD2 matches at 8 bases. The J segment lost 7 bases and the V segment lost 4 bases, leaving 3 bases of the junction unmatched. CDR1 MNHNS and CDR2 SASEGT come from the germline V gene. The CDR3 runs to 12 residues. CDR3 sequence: CASSVQREEQYF. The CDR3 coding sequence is TGTGCCAGCAGTGTCCAGCGGGAGGAGCAGTACTTC.

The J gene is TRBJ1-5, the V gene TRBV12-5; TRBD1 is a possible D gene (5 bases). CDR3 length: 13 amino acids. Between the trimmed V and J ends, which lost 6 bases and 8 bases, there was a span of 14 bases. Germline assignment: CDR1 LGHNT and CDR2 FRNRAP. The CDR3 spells CASGPGYLEPQHF. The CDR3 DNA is TGTGCTAGTGGGCCAGGGTACCTCGAGCCCCAGCATTTT.

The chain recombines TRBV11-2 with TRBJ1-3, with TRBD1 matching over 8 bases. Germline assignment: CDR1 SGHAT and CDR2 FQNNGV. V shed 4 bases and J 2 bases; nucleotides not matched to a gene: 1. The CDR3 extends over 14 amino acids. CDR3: CASSSTGAGNTIYF. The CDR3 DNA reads TGTGCCAGCAGCTCGACAGGGGCTGGAAACACCATATATTTT.

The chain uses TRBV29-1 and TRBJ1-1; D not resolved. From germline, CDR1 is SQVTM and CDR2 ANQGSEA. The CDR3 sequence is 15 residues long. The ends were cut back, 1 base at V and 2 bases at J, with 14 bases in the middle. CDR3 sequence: CSVEVKGKANTEAFF. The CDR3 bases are TGCAGCGTTGAAGTTAAAGGAAAGGCAAACACTGAAGCTTTCTTT.

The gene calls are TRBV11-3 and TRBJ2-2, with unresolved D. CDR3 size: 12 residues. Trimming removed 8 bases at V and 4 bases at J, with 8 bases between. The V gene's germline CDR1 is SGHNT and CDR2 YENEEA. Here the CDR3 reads CASAPGTGELFF. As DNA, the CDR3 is TGTGCCAGCGCCCCAGGCACCGGGGAGCTGTTTTTT.

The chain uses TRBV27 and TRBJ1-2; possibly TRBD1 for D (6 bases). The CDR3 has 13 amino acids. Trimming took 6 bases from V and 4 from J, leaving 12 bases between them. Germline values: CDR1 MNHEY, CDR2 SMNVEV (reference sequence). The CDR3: CASRGQGTYGYTF. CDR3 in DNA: TGTGCCAGCAGGGGGCAGGGGACCTATGGCTACACCTTC.

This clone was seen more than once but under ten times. CDR3 DNA: TGTGCCAGCTACCCAGGGAGAGGAGAGATTGGCGACTATGGCTACACCTTC. Protein: CASYPGRGEIGDYGYTF. The chain carries TRBV9 and TRBJ1-2, with D tentatively TRBD1 (5 bases). The CDR3 is 17 residues long. Germline loops: CDR1 SGDLS, CDR2 YYNGEE. The V gene lost 7 bases and the J gene lost 3 bases, with 25 bases spanning the gap.

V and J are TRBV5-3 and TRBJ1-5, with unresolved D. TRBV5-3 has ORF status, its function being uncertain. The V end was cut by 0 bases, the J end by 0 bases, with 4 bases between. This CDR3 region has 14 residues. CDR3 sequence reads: CARSLGVSNQPQHF. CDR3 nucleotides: TGTGCCAGAAGCTTGGGTGTTAGCAATCAGCCCCAGCATTTT.

The CDR3 sequence is CASSRQDRGGPGELFF. CDR3 nucleotide sequence: TGTGCCAGCAGCCGACAGGACAGGGGAGGTCCCGGGGAGCTGTTTTTT. V gene TRBV7-9 combines with J gene TRBJ2-2, with TRBD1 matching 9 bases. Unmatched junction bases numbered 10, after V lost 5 bases and J lost 6 bases. The CDR3 consists of 16 residues. The germline CDR1 and CDR2 sequences are SEHNR and FQNEAQ (reference sequence).

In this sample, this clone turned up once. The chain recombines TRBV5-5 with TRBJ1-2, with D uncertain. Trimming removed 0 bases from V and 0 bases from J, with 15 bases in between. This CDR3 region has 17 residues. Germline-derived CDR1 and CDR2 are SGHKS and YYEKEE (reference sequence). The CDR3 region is CASSLDRYEWANYGYTF. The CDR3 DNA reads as TGTGCCAGCAGCTTGGACAGATACGAATGGGCTAACTATGGCTACACCTTC.

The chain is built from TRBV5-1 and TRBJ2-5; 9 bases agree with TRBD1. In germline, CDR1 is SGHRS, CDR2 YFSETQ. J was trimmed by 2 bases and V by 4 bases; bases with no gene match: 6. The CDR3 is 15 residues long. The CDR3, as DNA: TGCGCCAGCAGCCCGACAGGGGGGACACAAGAGACCCAGTACTTC. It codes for CASSPTGGTQETQYF.

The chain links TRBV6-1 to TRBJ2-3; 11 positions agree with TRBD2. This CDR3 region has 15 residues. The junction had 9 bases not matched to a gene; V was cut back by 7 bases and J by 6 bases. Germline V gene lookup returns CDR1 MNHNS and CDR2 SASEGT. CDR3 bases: TGTGCCAGCACTGTGACTAGCGGGACTGCGGATACGCAGTATTTT. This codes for CASTVTSGTADTQYF.